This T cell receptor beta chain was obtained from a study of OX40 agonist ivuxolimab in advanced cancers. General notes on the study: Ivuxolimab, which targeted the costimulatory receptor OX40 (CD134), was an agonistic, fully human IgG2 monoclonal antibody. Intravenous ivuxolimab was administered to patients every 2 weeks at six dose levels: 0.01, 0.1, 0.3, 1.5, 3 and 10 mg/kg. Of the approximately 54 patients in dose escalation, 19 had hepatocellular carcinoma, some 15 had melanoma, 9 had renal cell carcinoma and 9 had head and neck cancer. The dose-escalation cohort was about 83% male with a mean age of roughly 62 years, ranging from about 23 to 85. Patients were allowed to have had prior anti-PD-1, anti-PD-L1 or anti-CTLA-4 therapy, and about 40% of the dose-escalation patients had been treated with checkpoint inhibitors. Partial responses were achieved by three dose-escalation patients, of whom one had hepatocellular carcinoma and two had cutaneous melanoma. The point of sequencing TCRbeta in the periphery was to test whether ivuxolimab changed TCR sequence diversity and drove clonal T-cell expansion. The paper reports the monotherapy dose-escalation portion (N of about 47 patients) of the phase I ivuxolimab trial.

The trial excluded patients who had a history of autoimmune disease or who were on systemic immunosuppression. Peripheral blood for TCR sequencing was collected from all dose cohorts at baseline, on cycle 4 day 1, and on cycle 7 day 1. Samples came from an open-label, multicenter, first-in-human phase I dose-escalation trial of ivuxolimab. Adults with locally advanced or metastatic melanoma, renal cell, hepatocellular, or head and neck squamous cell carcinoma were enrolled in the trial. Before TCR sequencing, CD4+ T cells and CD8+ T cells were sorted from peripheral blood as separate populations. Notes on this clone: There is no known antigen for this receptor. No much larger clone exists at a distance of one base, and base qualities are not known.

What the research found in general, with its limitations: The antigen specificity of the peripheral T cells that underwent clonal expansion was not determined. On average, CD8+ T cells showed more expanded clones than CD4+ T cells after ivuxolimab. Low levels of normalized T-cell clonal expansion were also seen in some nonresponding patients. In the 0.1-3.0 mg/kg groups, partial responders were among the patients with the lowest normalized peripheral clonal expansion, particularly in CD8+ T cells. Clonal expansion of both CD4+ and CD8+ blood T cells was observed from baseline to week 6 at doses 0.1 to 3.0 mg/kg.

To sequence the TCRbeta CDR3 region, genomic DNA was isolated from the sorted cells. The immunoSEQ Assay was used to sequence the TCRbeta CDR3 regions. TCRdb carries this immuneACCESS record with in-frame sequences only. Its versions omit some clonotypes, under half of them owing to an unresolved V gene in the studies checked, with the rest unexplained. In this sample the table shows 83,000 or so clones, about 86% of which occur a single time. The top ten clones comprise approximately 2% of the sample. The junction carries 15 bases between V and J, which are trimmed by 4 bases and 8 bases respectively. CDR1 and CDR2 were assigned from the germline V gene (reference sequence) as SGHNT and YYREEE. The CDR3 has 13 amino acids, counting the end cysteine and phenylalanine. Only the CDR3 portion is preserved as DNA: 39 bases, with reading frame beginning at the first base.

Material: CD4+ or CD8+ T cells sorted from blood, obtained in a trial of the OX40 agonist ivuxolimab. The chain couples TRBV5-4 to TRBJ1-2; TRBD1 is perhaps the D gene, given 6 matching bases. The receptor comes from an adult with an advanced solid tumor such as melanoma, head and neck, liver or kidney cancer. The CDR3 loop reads CASSMLRGWGYTF. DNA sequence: TGTGCCAGCAGCATGCTCAGGGGCTGGGGCTACACCTTC.